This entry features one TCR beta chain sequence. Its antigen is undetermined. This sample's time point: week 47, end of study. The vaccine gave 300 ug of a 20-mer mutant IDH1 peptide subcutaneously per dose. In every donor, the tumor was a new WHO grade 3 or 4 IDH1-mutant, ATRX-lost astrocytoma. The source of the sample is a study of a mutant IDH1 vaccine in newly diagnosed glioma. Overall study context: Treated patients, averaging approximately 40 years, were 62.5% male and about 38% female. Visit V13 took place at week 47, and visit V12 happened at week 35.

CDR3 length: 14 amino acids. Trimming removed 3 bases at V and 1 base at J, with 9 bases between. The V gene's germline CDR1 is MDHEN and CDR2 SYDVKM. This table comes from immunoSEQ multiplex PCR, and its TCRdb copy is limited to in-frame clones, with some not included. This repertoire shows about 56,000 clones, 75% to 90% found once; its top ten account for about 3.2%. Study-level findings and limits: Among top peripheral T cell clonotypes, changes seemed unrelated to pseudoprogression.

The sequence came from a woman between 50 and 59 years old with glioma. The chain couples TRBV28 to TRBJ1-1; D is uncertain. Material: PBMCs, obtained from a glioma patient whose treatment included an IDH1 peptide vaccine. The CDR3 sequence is CASSFRHSNTEAFF. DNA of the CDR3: TGTGCCAGCAGTTTCCGTCACTCGAACACTGAAGCTTTCTTT.